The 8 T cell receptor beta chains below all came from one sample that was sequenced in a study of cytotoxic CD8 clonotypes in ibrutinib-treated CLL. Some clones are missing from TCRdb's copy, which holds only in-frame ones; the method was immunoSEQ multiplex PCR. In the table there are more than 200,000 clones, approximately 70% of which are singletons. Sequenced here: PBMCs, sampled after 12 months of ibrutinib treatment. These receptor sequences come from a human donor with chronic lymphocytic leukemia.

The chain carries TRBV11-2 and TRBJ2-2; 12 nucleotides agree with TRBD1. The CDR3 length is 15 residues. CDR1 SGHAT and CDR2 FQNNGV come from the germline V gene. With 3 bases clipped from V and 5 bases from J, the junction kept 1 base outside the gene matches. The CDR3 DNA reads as TGTGCCAGCAGCTTGGGACAGGGGGCAACCGGGGAGCTGTTTTTT. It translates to CASSLGQGATGELFF.

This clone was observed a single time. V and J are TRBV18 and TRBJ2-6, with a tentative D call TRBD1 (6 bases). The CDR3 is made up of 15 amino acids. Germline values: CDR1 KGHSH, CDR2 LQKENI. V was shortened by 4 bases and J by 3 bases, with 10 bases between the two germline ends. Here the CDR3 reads CASSLTGYGANVLTF. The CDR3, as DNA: TGTGCCAGCTCACTAACAGGGTATGGGGCCAACGTCCTGACTTTC.

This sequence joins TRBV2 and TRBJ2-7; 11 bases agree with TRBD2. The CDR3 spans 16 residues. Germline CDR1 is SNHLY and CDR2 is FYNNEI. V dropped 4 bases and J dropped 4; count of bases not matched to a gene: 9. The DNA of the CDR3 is TGTGCCAGCAGTGCTAAAAGTCTAGCGGGGGGATACGAGCAGTACTTC. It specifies CASSAKSLAGGYEQYF.

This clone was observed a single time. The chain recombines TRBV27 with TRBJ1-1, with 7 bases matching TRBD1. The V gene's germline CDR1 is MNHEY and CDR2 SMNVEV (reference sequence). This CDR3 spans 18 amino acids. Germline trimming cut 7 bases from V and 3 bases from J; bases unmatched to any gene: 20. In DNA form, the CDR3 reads TGTGCCAGCACAAATACCGGGACAGCTAGTGTCTGGGACACTGAAGCTTTCTTT. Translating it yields CASTNTGTASVWDTEAFF.

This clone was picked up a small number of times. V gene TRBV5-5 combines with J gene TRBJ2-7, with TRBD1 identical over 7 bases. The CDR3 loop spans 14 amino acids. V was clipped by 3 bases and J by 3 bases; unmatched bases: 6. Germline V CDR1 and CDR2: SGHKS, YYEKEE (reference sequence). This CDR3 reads CASSSPRTGYEQYF. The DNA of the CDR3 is TGTGCCAGCAGCTCCCCCCGGACAGGCTACGAGCAGTACTTC.

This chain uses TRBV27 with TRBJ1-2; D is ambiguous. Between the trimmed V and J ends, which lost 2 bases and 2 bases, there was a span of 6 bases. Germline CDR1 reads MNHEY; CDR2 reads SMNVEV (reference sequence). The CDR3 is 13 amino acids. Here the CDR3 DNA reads TGTGCCAGCAGTTTAGCAGACAACTATGGCTACACCTTC. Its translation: CASSLADNYGYTF.

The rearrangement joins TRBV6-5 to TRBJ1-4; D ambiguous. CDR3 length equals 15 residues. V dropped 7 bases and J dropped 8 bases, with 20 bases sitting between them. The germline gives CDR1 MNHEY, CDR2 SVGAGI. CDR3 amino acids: CASTPVPGRYEKLFF. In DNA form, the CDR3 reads TGTGCCAGCACCCCCGTTCCCGGGAGATACGAAAAACTGTTTTTT.

The CDR3 is CASSSQGFVQPQHF. Written as DNA, the CDR3 is TGTGCCAGCAGCTCTCAGGGGTTCGTTCAGCCCCAGCATTTT. The rearrangement joins TRBV7-3 to TRBJ1-5; possible D gene TRBD1, 6 bases. The germline V gene has CDR1 SGHTA and CDR2 FQGTGA. CDR3 length: 14 residues. Trimming pared 4 bases from V and 6 bases from J, leaving 13 bases between. Using reference TRBV7-3 and TRBJ1-5 for the parts outside the CDR3, the full variable domain is GAGVSQTPSNKVTEKGKYVELRCDPISGHTALYWYRQSLGQGPEFLIYFQGTGAADDSGLPNDRFFAVRPEGSVSTLKIQRTERGDSAVYLCASSSQGFVQPQHFGDGTRLSIL.